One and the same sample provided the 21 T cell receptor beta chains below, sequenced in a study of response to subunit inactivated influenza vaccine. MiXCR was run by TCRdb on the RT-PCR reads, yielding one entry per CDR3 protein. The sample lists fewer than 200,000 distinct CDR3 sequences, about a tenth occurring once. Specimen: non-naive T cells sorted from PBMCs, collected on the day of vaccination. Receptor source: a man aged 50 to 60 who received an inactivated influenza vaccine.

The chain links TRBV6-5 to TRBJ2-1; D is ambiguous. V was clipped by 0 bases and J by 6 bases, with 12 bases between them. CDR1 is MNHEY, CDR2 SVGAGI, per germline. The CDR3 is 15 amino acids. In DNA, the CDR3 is TGTGCCAGCAGTTACTCGAGGCAAGCCTTCAATGAGCAGTTCTTC. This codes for CASSYSRQAFNEQFF.

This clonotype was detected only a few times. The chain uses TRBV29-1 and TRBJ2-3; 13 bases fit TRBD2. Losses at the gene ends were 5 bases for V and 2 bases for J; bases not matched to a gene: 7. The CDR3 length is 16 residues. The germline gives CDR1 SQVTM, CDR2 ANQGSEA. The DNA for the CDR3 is TGCAGCGTTACCTCGGGACTAGCGGGGAACACAGATACGCAGTATTTT. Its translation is CSVTSGLAGNTDTQYF.

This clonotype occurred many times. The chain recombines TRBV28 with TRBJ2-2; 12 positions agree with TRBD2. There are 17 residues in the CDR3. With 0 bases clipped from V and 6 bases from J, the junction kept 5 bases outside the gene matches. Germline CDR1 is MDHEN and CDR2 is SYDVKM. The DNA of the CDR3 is TGTGCCAGCAGTTTATGGTCCCTAGCGGGGGGGCCCGGGGAGCTGTTTTTT. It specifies CASSLWSLAGGPGELFF.

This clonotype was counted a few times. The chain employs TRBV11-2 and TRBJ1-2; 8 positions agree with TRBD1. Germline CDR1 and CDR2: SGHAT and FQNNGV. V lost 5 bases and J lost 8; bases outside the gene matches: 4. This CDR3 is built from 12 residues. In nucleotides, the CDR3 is TGTGCCAGCAGCACAGACAGGGGAGGCTACACCTTC. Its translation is CASSTDRGGYTF.

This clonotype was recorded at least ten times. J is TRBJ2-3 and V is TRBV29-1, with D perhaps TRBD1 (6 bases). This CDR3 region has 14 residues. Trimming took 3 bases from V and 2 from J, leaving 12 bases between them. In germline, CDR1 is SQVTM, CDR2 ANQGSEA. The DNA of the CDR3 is TGCAGCGTTGACAGACAGGTGCACACAGATACGCAGTATTTT. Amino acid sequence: CSVDRQVHTDTQYF.

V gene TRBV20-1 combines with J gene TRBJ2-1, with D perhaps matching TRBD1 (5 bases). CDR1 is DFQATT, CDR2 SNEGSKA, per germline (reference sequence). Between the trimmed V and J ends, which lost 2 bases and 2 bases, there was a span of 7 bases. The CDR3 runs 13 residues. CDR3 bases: TGCAGTGCTAGAACAGGCCCCTACAATGAGCAGTTCTTC. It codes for CSARTGPYNEQFF.

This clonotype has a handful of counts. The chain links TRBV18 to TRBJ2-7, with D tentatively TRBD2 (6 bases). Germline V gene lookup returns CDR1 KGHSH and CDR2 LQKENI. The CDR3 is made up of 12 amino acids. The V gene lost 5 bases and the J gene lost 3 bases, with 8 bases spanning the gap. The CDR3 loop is CASSGGGYEQYF. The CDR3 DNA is TGTGCCAGCTCAGGGGGAGGCTACGAGCAGTACTTC.

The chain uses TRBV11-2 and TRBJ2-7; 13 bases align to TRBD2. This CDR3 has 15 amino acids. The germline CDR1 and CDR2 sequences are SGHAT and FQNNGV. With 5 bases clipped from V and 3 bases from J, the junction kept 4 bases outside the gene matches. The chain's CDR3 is CASSRTSGSGYEQYF. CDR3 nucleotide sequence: TGTGCCAGCAGCCGGACTAGCGGGAGTGGCTACGAGCAGTACTTC.

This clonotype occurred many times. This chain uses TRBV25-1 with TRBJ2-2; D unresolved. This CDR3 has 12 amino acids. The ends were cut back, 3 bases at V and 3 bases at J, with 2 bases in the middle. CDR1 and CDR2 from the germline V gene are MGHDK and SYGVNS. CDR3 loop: CASSEYTGELFF. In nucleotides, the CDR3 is TGTGCCAGCAGTGAGTACACCGGGGAGCTGTTTTTT.

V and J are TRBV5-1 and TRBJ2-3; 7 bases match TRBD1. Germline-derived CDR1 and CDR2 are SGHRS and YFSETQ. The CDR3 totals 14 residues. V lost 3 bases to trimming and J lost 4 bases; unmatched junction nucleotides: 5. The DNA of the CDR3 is TGCGCCAGCAGCTCTAGACAGGGTGCAGATACGCAGTATTTT. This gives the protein CASSSRQGADTQYF.

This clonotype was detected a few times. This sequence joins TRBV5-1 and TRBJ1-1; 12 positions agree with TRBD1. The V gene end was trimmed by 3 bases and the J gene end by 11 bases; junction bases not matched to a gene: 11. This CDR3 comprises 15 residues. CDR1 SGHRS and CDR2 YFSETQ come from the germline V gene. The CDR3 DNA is TGCGCCAGCAGCTCAACCCCCTCGGGACAGGGGGCCGCTTTCTTT. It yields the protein CASSSTPSGQGAAFF.

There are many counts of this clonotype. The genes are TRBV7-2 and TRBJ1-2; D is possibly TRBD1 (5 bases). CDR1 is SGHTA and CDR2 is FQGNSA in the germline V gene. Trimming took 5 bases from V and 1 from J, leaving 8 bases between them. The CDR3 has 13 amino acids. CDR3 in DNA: TGTGCCAGCAGCCCCGACAGTAACTATGGCTACACCTTC. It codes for CASSPDSNYGYTF.

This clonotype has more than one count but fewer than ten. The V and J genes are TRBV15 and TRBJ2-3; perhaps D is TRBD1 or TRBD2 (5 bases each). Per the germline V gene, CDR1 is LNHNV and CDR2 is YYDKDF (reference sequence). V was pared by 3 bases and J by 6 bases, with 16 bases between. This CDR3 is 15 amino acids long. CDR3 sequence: CATSSGDARADTQYF. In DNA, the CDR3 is TGTGCCACCAGCAGTGGGGACGCCCGAGCGGATACGCAGTATTTT.

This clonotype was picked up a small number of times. The CDR3 is CASSYATGTNSPLHF. DNA of the CDR3: TGTGCCAGCAGTTACGCGACAGGGACTAATTCACCCCTCCACTTT. This rearrangement joins TRBV2 to TRBJ1-6; 7 bases map to TRBD1. J lost 6 bases, V lost 5 bases, and 7 bases had no gene match. The CDR3 is 15 amino acids. CDR1 is SNHLY, CDR2 FYNNEI, per germline.

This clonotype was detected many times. The CDR3: CSADARGRETQYF. CDR3 nucleotides: TGCAGTGCAGACGCCAGGGGGCGGGAGACCCAGTACTTC. The rearrangement uses TRBV20-1 and TRBJ2-5, with 8 bases aligning to TRBD1. V lost 6 bases, J lost 5 bases, and 8 bases stayed unmatched. The CDR3 runs to 13 residues. From germline, CDR1 is DFQATT and CDR2 SNEGSKA (reference sequence).

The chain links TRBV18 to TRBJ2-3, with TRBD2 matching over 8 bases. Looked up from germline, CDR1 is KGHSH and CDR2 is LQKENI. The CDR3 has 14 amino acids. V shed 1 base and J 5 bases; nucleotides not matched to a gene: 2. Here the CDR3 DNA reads TGTGCCAGCTCACCACTCGGGGGGGGAGATACGCAGTATTTT. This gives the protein CASSPLGGGDTQYF.

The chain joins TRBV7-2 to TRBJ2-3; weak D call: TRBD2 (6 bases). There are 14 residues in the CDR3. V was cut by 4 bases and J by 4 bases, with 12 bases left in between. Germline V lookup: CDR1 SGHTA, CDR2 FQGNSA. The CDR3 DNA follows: TGTGCCAGCAGCTCCGCTCGACTAGCAGATACGCAGTATTTT. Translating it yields CASSSARLADTQYF.

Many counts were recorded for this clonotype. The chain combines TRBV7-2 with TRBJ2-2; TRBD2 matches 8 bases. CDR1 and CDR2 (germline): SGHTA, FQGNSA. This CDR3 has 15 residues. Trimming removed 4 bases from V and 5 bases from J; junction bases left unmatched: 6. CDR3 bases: TGTGCCAGCAGCTCCAGCGGGGGTAAAACCGGGGAGCTGTTTTTT. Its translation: CASSSSGGKTGELFF.

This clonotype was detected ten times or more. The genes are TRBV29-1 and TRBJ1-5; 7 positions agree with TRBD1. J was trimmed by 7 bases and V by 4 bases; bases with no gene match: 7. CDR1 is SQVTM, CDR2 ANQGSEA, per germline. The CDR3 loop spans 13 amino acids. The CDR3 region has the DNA TGCAGCGTTGGTTTCGGAGGGGGCCAGCCCCAGCATTTT. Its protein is CSVGFGGGQPQHF. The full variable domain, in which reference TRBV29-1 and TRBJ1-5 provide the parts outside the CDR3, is SAVISQKPSRDICQRGTSLTIQCQVDSQVTMMFWYRQQPGQSLTLIATANQGSEATYESGFVIDKFPISRPNLTFSTLTVSNMSPEDSSIYLCSVGFGGGQPQHFGDGTRLSIL.

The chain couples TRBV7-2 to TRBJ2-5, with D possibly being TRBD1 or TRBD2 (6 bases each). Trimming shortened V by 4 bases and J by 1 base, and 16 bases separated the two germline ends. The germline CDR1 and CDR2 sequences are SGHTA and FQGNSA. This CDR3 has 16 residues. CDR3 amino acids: CASSSQGGYLQETQYF. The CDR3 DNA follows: TGTGCCAGCAGCTCACAAGGGGGGTACCTCCAAGAGACCCAGTACTTC.

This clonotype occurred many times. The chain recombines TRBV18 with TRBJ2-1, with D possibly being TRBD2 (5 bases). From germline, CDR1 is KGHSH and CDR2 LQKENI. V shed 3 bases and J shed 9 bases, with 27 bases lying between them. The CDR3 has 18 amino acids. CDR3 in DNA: TGTGCCAGCTCACCGCCCCCCGGACCGGACGGAGGTGAGAGTGAGCAGTTCTTC. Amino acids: CASSPPPGPDGGESEQFF.